This entry lists 26 T cell receptor beta chains sequenced from one sample in a study of blood T cells in healthy people across ages. With a J-beta primer mix and a sample-barcoded 5' primer, a second PCR ran about 6 to 11 cycles. TCRdb ran MiXCR on the 5' RACE reads and lists one entry per CDR3 protein. The sample has hundreds of thousands of distinct CDR3 sequences; approximately 60% are singletons. The sequenced sample consisted of blood. The receptors were gathered from a man aged 35 to 55 in good health.

This sequence joins TRBV28 and TRBJ2-5; the D is unclear. The germline V gene encodes CDR1 MDHEN and CDR2 SYDVKM. With 5 bases removed from V and 4 bases from J, the gap between germline ends came to 8 bases. This CDR3 comprises 12 residues. The CDR3 region has the DNA TGTGCCAGCAGTGCCCCGGTAGAGACCCAGTACTTC. Translating it yields CASSAPVETQYF. The full variable domain, in which reference TRBV28 and TRBJ2-5 provide the parts outside the CDR3, is DVKVTQSSRYLVKRTGEKVFLECVQDMDHENMFWYRQDPGLGLRLIYFSYDVKMKEKGDIPEGYSVSREKKERFSLILESASTNQTSMYLCASSAPVETQYFGPGTRLLVL.

The gene calls are TRBV15 and TRBJ2-3; D remains unclear. Per germline, CDR1 LNHNV and CDR2 YYDKDF (reference sequence). This CDR3 has 14 amino acids. V gave up 5 bases and J gave up 0 bases, with 9 bases separating them. CDR3 bases: TGTGCCACCAGCGATCCCTTAAGCACAGATACGCAGTATTTT. This encodes CATSDPLSTDTQYF.

This chain joins TRBV2 and TRBJ2-1; TRBD2 agrees at 10 bases. CDR1 is SNHLY and CDR2 is FYNNEI in the germline V gene. With 6 bases clipped from V and 5 bases from J, the junction kept 19 bases outside the gene matches. The CDR3 has 19 amino acids. The CDR3 spells CASRDPLLAGLARNNEQFF. In DNA form, the CDR3 reads TGTGCCAGCAGAGACCCGCTACTAGCGGGACTAGCTCGGAACAATGAGCAGTTCTTC.

The chain recombines TRBV20-1 with TRBJ2-7; TRBD1 matches 7 bases. V lost 3 bases to trimming and J lost 2 bases; unmatched junction nucleotides: 7. This CDR3 contains 14 residues. CDR1 and CDR2 from the germline V gene are DFQATT and SNEGSKA (reference sequence). CDR3 sequence reads: CSARGVQGAYEQYF. The CDR3 bases are TGCAGTGCTAGGGGGGTGCAGGGGGCCTACGAGCAGTACTTC.

This clonotype was seen only once. The chain recombines TRBV6-5 with TRBJ1-2; weak D call: TRBD1 (6 bases). Trimming removed 4 bases at V and 5 bases at J, with 17 bases between. This CDR3 spans 15 amino acids. Germline assignment: CDR1 MNHEY and CDR2 SVGAGI. CDR3 in amino acids: CASSSVGQPVYGYTF. The CDR3 bases are TGTGCCAGCAGTTCGGTAGGACAGCCAGTATATGGCTACACCTTC.

This chain joins TRBV20-1 and TRBJ2-5; 10 nucleotides align to TRBD1. CDR3 length: 16 amino acids. Per the germline V gene, CDR1 is DFQATT and CDR2 is SNEGSKA (reference sequence). In DNA, the CDR3 is TGCAGCTCCACGGGCGAAGGGGACAGGGGTTTTGAGACCCAGTACTTC. Its protein product is CSSTGEGDRGFETQYF.

This clonotype has only a few counts. The rearrangement uses TRBV25-1 and TRBJ1-4, with TRBD1 identical over 11 bases. Germline trimming cut 6 bases from V and 7 bases from J; bases unmatched to any gene: 4. From germline, CDR1 is MGHDK and CDR2 SYGVNS. The CDR3 spans 14 residues. The CDR3: CASRKGQGGEKLFF. The DNA of the CDR3 is TGTGCCAGCAGAAAGGGACAGGGGGGTGAAAAACTGTTTTTT.

The chain is built from TRBV9 and TRBJ2-3; no clear D. Trimming pared 3 bases from V and 5 bases from J, leaving 13 bases between. The CDR3 has 14 residues. CDR1 and CDR2 from the germline V gene are SGDLS and YYNGEE. The CDR3 spells CASSDPSGEDTQYF. The CDR3 bases are TGTGCCAGCAGCGATCCTTCGGGTGAAGATACGCAGTATTTT.

The chain is built from TRBV6-1 and TRBJ2-5; 10 nucleotides align to TRBD1. The junction had 10 bases not matched to a gene; V was cut back by 7 bases and J by 11 bases. Germline V gives CDR1 MNHNS, CDR2 SASEGT. The CDR3 extends over 13 amino acids. The CDR3 is CASKPGQGGEQYF. The CDR3 DNA follows: TGTGCCAGCAAGCCTGGACAGGGGGGTGAGCAGTACTTC.

Concerning this clonotype: A much larger clone is a single base away; this may be a read error. This chain joins TRBV7-3 and TRBJ2-1; 10 positions match TRBD2. Germline CDR1 and CDR2: SGHTA and FQGTGA. The CDR3 has 14 amino acids. This CDR3 is CTSSSSGGANEQFF. The CDR3 region has the DNA TGTACCAGCAGCTCTAGCGGGGGAGCGAATGAGCAGTTCTTC.

The genes are TRBV5-1 and TRBJ2-5; D gene uncertain. TRBJ2-7 explains the end of the DNA better; the J call may be wrong. From germline, CDR1 is SGHRS and CDR2 YFSETQ. This CDR3 has 13 amino acids. CDR3 coding DNA: TGCGCCAGCACGGCCCTCGGCGGCTACGAGCAGTACTTC. This sequence encodes CASTALGGYEQYF.

The V gene is TRBV20-1, the J gene TRBJ2-1; TRBD2 matches at 8 bases. J was trimmed by 6 bases and V by 0 bases; bases with no gene match: 7. The CDR3 runs 15 residues. CDR1 and CDR2 (germline): DFQATT, SNEGSKA (reference sequence). The CDR3 loop is CSARDFRTSLNEQFF. The CDR3, as DNA: TGCAGTGCTAGAGATTTCCGGACTAGCCTCAATGAGCAGTTCTTC.

The V and J genes are TRBV7-9 and TRBJ1-1, with 7 bases lining up with TRBD1. The germline V gene has CDR1 SEHNR and CDR2 FQNEAQ (reference sequence). The V segment lost 3 bases and the J segment 6 bases; nucleotides outside the gene matches: 16. The CDR3 extends over 17 amino acids. Here the CDR3 DNA reads TGTGCCAGCAGCTTTGGAGAATCGGGACAGTGGGTCGCTGAAGCTTTCTTT. Protein product: CASSFGESGQWVAEAFF.

The chain is built from TRBV15 and TRBJ2-3; D gene unclear. CDR3 length equals 11 residues. Deletions cut 8 bases from V and 6 bases from J, with 9 bases between. Germline V gene data show CDR1 as LNHNV and CDR2 as YYDKDF (reference sequence). CDR3 protein: CATEQGDTQYF. The CDR3 nucleotides read TGTGCCACCGAGCAAGGGGATACGCAGTATTTT.

The chain recombines TRBV29-1 with TRBJ1-2, with D uncertain. Germline-derived CDR1 and CDR2 are SQVTM and ANQGSEA. The CDR3 spans 12 residues. V was pared by 3 bases and J by 2 bases, with 7 bases between. The DNA of the CDR3 is TGCAGCGTTGACAACTTGAACTATGGCTACACCTTC. Amino acids: CSVDNLNYGYTF.

V and J are TRBV25-1 and TRBJ2-5; 9 positions match TRBD2. The V gene end was trimmed by 3 bases and the J gene end by 11 bases; junction bases not matched to a gene: 10. The CDR3 contains 14 residues. In germline, CDR1 is MGHDK, CDR2 SYGVNS. The CDR3 protein is CASSEGLAYNEQYF. The CDR3 DNA sequence: TGTGCCAGCAGTGAGGGACTAGCTTACAATGAGCAGTACTTC. The entire variable domain, with the rest obtained from reference TRBV25-1 and TRBJ2-5, is as follows: EADIYQTPRYLVIGTGKKITLECSQTMGHDKMYWYQQDPGMELHLIHYSYGVNSTEKGDLSSESTVSRIRTEHFPLTLESARPSHTSQYLCASSEGLAYNEQYFGPGTRLLVL.

The genes are TRBV11-3 and TRBJ2-1, with D tentatively TRBD2 (6 bases). This CDR3 is built from 14 residues. The V and J ends lost 6 bases and 1 base respectively, with 10 bases between them. Germline V lookup: CDR1 SGHNT, CDR2 YENEEA. The CDR3 sequence is CASRSRGSYNEQFF. Here the CDR3 DNA reads TGTGCCAGCAGGAGCCGGGGGTCCTACAATGAGCAGTTCTTC.

J is TRBJ1-2 and V is TRBV7-2; a possible D gene is TRBD1 (6 bases). Germline V gene sequence: CDR1 SGHTA, CDR2 FQGNSA. Trimming removed 5 bases from V and 4 bases from J, with 26 bases in between. The CDR3 is 18 residues long. CDR3 region: CASSRRGTGHNAGYGYTF. The CDR3 DNA follows: TGTGCCAGCAGCCGAAGAGGGACGGGACACAATGCTGGCTATGGCTACACCTTC.

This clonotype was seen a handful of times. The chain carries TRBV5-1 and TRBJ2-5; 9 nucleotides match TRBD2. Germline CDR1 reads SGHRS; CDR2 reads YFSETQ. The CDR3 consists of 15 residues. Losses at the gene ends were 1 base for V and 4 bases for J; bases not matched to a gene: 5. CDR3 sequence (DNA): TGCGCCAGCAGCTTGTTAGCGGGAGCAGGAGAGACCCAGTACTTC. Translated: CASSLLAGAGETQYF. Full variable domain (remainder filled in from reference TRBV5-1 and TRBJ2-5): KAGVTQTPRYLIKTRGQQVTLSCSPISGHRSVSWYQQTPGQGLQFLFEYFSETQRNKGNFPGRFSGRQFSNSRSEMNVSTLELGDSALYLCASSLLAGAGETQYFGPGTRLLVL.

V usage is TRBV14 and J usage is TRBJ1-6; D is unresolved. Per the germline V gene, CDR1 is SGHDN and CDR2 is FVKESK. Trimming removed 0 bases from V and 9 bases from J, with 15 bases in between. The CDR3 consists of 16 residues. CDR3: CASSQDLAGAGSPLHF. CDR3 nucleotides: TGTGCCAGCAGCCAAGATCTTGCAGGCGCCGGTTCACCCCTCCACTTT.

This clonotype was observed a single time. V gene TRBV5-1 combines with J gene TRBJ1-4; D unclear. CDR1 SGHRS and CDR2 YFSETQ come from the germline V gene. The CDR3 covers 14 residues. V lost 0 bases and J 0 bases, leaving 3 bases between the germline ends. CDR3 in amino acids: CASSLGPTNEKLFF. DNA for the CDR3: TGCGCCAGCAGCTTGGGACCAACTAATGAAAAACTGTTTTTT.

Of note for this clonotype: Sequence at one end of the junction differs from germline and may be a read error. V gene TRBV20-1 combines with J gene TRBJ1-1, with D maybe TRBD1 (5 bases). Germline CDR1 is DFQATT and CDR2 is SNEGSKA (reference sequence). The CDR3 extends over 13 amino acids. CDR3 coding DNA: TGCGGTGCACTTGGGGGGGGATGGACTGAAGCTTTCTTT. Its translation is CGALGGGWTEAFF.

The chain recombines TRBV25-1 with TRBJ2-5, with unresolved D. Germline V lookup: CDR1 MGHDK, CDR2 SYGVNS. Trimming removed 0 bases from V and 0 bases from J, with 8 bases in between. CDR3 length: 15 amino acids. As DNA, the CDR3 is TGTGCCAGCAGTGAATATTATCGGGACCAAGAGACCCAGTACTTC. This translates into CASSEYYRDQETQYF.

The chain couples TRBV29-1 to TRBJ2-1; TRBD1 is a possible D gene (6 bases). V was cut by 6 bases and J by 8 bases, with 20 bases left in between. The CDR3 extends over 14 amino acids. The germline V gene has CDR1 SQVTM and CDR2 ANQGSEA. The CDR3 DNA reads as TGCAGCGTCGAGGGGGTGGGTAGAATCGATGAGCAGTTCTTC. It yields the protein CSVEGVGRIDEQFF.

The V and J genes are TRBV29-1 and TRBJ1-4; maybe TRBD1 (5 bases). The V end was cut by 4 bases, the J end by 8 bases, with 8 bases between. The V gene's germline CDR1 is SQVTM and CDR2 ANQGSEA. This CDR3 has 11 residues. This chain's CDR3 is CSVGGVEKLFF. The CDR3 bases are TGCAGCGTTGGAGGGGTGGAAAAACTGTTTTTT.

J is TRBJ2-3 and V is TRBV29-1; D call uncertain. The CDR3 has 13 residues. V lost 3 bases to trimming and J lost 6 bases, with 13 bases between them. Germline V gives CDR1 SQVTM, CDR2 ANQGSEA. This CDR3 is CSVDPGHADTQYF. CDR3 nucleotides: TGCAGCGTTGATCCGGGCCATGCCGATACGCAGTATTTT.